Following are 15 T cell receptor beta chains from one sample sequenced in a study of control samples from healthy donors and cancer patients. Assay: immunoSEQ multiplex PCR; the TCRdb copy retains only in-frame clones and omits some. The sample shows about 82,000 clones, 87% of them seen only once. The source material was blood. These receptors all stem from a man in his forties or fifties in good health.

This clone was seen only a few times. The gene calls are TRBV28 and TRBJ1-4; no clear D. This CDR3 contains 13 residues. Between the trimmed V and J ends, which lost 6 bases and 3 bases, there was a span of 8 bases. Germline lookup yields CDR1 MDHEN and CDR2 SYDVKM. The CDR3 region has the DNA TGTGCCAGCAGAGAGAAGCCTAATGAAAAACTGTTTTTT. Its translation: CASREKPNEKLFF. The complete variable domain, with remaining parts taken from reference TRBV28 and TRBJ1-4, reads DVKVTQSSRYLVKRTGEKVFLECVQDMDHENMFWYRQDPGLGLRLIYFSYDVKMKEKGDIPEGYSVSREKKERFSLILESASTNQTSMYLCASREKPNEKLFFGSGTQLSVL.

V gene TRBV9 combines with J gene TRBJ1-1; D perhaps matches TRBD1 (5 bases). V lost 0 bases, J lost 0 bases, and 15 bases lay in between. The germline gives CDR1 SGDLS, CDR2 YYNGEE. The CDR3 sequence is 17 residues long. The CDR3 nucleotides are TGTGCCAGCAGCGTAGCGGACACTCCAGGACTGAACACTGAAGCTTTCTTT. This translates into CASSVADTPGLNTEAFF.

The chain has TRBV4-3 and TRBJ2-2, with 11 bases identical to TRBD2. Germline trimming cut 0 bases from V and 4 bases from J; bases unmatched to any gene: 10. CDR1 and CDR2 from the germline V gene are LGHNA and YSLEER. This CDR3 contains 19 residues. The CDR3 is CASSQDWVAGGPGTGELFF. The CDR3 DNA reads TGCGCCAGCAGCCAAGATTGGGTAGCGGGGGGGCCAGGCACCGGGGAGCTGTTTTTT.

V and J are TRBV6-1 and TRBJ1-2, with D perhaps TRBD1 (5 bases). The V gene's germline CDR1 is MNHNS and CDR2 SASEGT. The CDR3 totals 12 residues. Between the trimmed V and J ends, which lost 3 bases and 7 bases, there was a span of 9 bases. CDR3 bases: TGTGCCAGCAGTGACAGGGCAAGTGGCTACACCTTC. This encodes CASSDRASGYTF.

This chain uses TRBV4-3 with TRBJ2-7; 12 bases align to TRBD2. The CDR3 length is 17 residues. The ends lost 1 base at V and 0 bases at J; junction bases unmatched: 4. The germline V gene has CDR1 LGHNA and CDR2 YSLEER. For the CDR3, the DNA is TGCGCCAGCAGCCAAGGGACTAGCGGGGCTTACTCCTACGAGCAGTACTTC. Translation: CASSQGTSGAYSYEQYF.

This rearrangement joins TRBV6-2 or TRBV6-3 to TRBJ1-1, with D perhaps TRBD1 (5 bases). The CDR3 extends over 17 amino acids. Germline loops: CDR1 MNHEY, CDR2 SVGEGT. The ends were cut back, 2 bases at V and 5 bases at J, with 21 bases in the middle. The CDR3 here is CASSYTPSRREKTEAFF. CDR3 DNA sequence: TGTGCCAGCAGTTACACCCCCTCACGCAGGGAGAAGACTGAAGCTTTCTTT.

This chain links TRBV18 with TRBJ2-3; D might be TRBD2 (6 bases). The germline gives CDR1 KGHSH, CDR2 LQKENI. With 3 bases removed from V and 2 bases from J, the gap between germline ends came to 12 bases. CDR3 length equals 15 residues. The chain's CDR3 is CASSPIADLTDTQYF. The CDR3 bases are TGTGCCAGCTCACCCATAGCGGATCTCACAGATACGCAGTATTTT.

The chain joins TRBV6-5 to TRBJ1-6; D may be TRBD1 (5 bases). Trimming took off 3 bases at V and 9 bases at J, with 18 bases between the two ends. This CDR3 comprises 16 residues. Germline loops: CDR1 MNHEY, CDR2 SVGAGI. For the CDR3, the DNA is TGTGCCAGCAGTTATCTATCCGGGACTACAGGTTCACCCCTCCACTTT. This codes for CASSYLSGTTGSPLHF.

This clone appeared a single time. The gene calls are TRBV13 and TRBJ2-5; TRBD2 agrees at 12 bases. This CDR3 comprises 16 residues. The germline V gene has CDR1 PRHDT and CDR2 FYEKMQ (reference sequence). V was pared by 5 bases and J by 1 base, with 5 bases of the junction left unmatched. The CDR3 DNA follows: TGTGCCAGCAGCCTCACTAGCGGGGGGTCCCAAGAGACCCAGTACTTC. Protein: CASSLTSGGSQETQYF.

The chain combines TRBV25-1 with TRBJ2-5; D may correspond to TRBD1 or TRBD2 (6 bases each). Germline V gives CDR1 MGHDK, CDR2 SYGVNS. The CDR3 is made up of 15 amino acids. V was cut by 5 bases and J by 4 bases, with 17 bases left in between. Written as DNA, the CDR3 is TGTGCCAGCAGTAAAAGGGGGGCACCCGGAGAGACCCAGTACTTC. It encodes CASSKRGAPGETQYF.

The chain joins TRBV15 to TRBJ1-5; D unresolved. The CDR3 is 15 amino acids. V gave up 0 bases and J gave up 7 bases, with 13 bases separating them. From germline, CDR1 is LNHNV and CDR2 YYDKDF (reference sequence). Here the CDR3 reads CATSREDGAYQPQHF. The CDR3 DNA sequence: TGTGCCACCAGCAGAGAAGATGGAGCGTACCAGCCCCAGCATTTT.

The V call is TRBV18, the J call TRBJ2-7; 7 nucleotides align to TRBD1. CDR1 is KGHSH, CDR2 LQKENI, per germline. The CDR3 length is 14 residues. J gave up 2 bases and V 3 bases, and 4 bases lay outside the gene matches. CDR3 in amino acids: CASSPGQKAYEQYF. In DNA form, the CDR3 reads TGTGCCAGCTCACCGGGACAGAAGGCCTACGAGCAGTACTTC.

This chain connects TRBV6-6 to TRBJ2-5, with D perhaps matching TRBD2 (6 bases). The CDR3 runs 14 residues. The germline V and J ends were trimmed by 4 bases and 3 bases, with 12 bases remaining between them. Germline-derived CDR1 and CDR2 are MNHNY and SVGAGI (reference sequence). The chain's CDR3 is CASSSLRLEETQYF. CDR3 DNA sequence: TGTGCCAGCAGTTCCCTGCGACTAGAAGAGACCCAGTACTTC.

The V and J genes are TRBV28 and TRBJ1-1; D not certain. V was shortened by 8 bases and J by 7 bases, with 11 bases between the two germline ends. CDR1 is MDHEN and CDR2 is SYDVKM in the germline V gene. This CDR3 contains 11 residues. The CDR3 spells CASGLTIEAFF. The CDR3 DNA sequence: TGTGCCAGCGGCTTAACGATTGAAGCTTTCTTT.

The V and J genes are TRBV20-1 and TRBJ1-2, with a possible D match to TRBD1 (5 bases). Trimming took 3 bases from V and 0 from J, leaving 14 bases between them. Per the germline V gene, CDR1 is DFQATT and CDR2 is SNEGSKA (reference sequence). The CDR3 spans 15 residues. The CDR3 spells CSASTGFEANYGYTF. The CDR3 nucleotides read TGCAGTGCTAGTACAGGTTTCGAAGCTAACTATGGCTACACCTTC.